These 21 T cell receptor beta chains share one sample of origin, sequenced in a study of T cell clonality in common variable immunodeficiency. Overall study results and limits: Fewer deletions and N-nucleotide insertions were reportedly seen in common variable immunodeficiency TCR beta sequences.

The table came from immunoSEQ multiplex PCR; TCRdb's copy has only in-frame clones and leaves some out. The sample was found to contain 30,000 to 40,000 clones, and every one recurs. These TCRs' antigens remain unknown. Source material: peripheral blood mononuclear cells. The source of these receptors is a human donor with common variable immunodeficiency.

This clone was recorded a few times. From the germline J gene comes the end of the CDR3, since the read stops 3 residues before it. V usage is TRBV30 and J usage is TRBJ2-1, with TRBD1 matching 7 bases. This CDR3 has 13 residues. Germline CDR1 GTSNPN, CDR2 SVGIG (reference sequence). Trimming took 3 bases from V and 8 from J; bases not matched to a gene: 7. Incomplete CDR3 DNA: TGTGCCTGGAGCGTTTCAACAGGGGATGAG. It translates to CAWSVSTGDE. The full-length CDR3 reads as CAWSVSTGDEQFF.

About this clone itself: The read ends 3 residues early relative to the CDR3; the germline J gene fills the gap. This sequence joins TRBV7-3 and TRBJ2-7; 11 positions match TRBD2. Per germline, CDR1 SGHTA and CDR2 FQGTGA. The CDR3 is 18 residues long. V was clipped by 5 bases and J by 4 bases; unmatched bases: 16. CDR3 sequence reads: CASSAGLAGQSRVYEQYF. The CDR3 bases that were read are TGTGCCAGCAGCGCCGGACTAGCGGGCCAAAGCCGTGTGTACGAG.

This clone was seen ten or more times. The CDR3 goes on 3 residues after the read ends, and that part is filled in from the germline J gene. The genes are TRBV15 and TRBJ1-5, with D unresolved. The ends were cut back, 3 bases at V and 0 bases at J, with 12 bases in the middle. The CDR3 runs 16 residues. Germline values: CDR1 LNHNV, CDR2 YYDKDF (reference sequence). This chain's CDR3 is CATSSVKGSSNQPQHF. CDR3 DNA (partial): TGTGCCACCAGCAGTGTGAAGGGTAGTAGCAATCAGCCC.

This clone was counted many times. The read terminates 3 residues before the CDR3 end, so the remaining end is supplied by the germline J gene. The gene calls are TRBV29-1 and TRBJ2-5; D uncertain. There are 12 residues in the CDR3. The germline V gene has CDR1 SQVTM and CDR2 ANQGSEA. The CDR3 DNA, read in part, is TGCAGAGATGAACAGTACCAAGAGACC. Amino acids: CRDEQYQET. The whole CDR3 sequence reads CRDEQYQETQYF.

On this clone: Sequencing ends 3 residues short of the CDR3 end; the germline J gene provides the rest. At the DNA level, this CDR3 is encoded by other sequences in the same sample as well. The J gene is TRBJ2-7, the V gene TRBV29-1, with D possibly being TRBD2 (7 bases). The CDR3 extends over 13 amino acids. Germline CDR1 is SQVTM and CDR2 is ANQGSEA. The V gene lost 4 bases and the J gene lost 2 bases, with 12 bases spanning the gap. The sequenced part of the CDR3 DNA is TGCAGCGTTGGGGGGCTAGCGGCCTACGAG. Its translation is CSVGGLAAYE. The complete CDR3 protein is CSVGGLAAYEQYF.

There are a few counts of this clone. The sequence runs out 3 residues before the end of the CDR3; the remainder is reconstructed from the germline J gene. This rearrangement joins TRBV19 to TRBJ1-5; tentative D call: TRBD1 (5 bases). V gave up 3 bases and J gave up 3 bases, with 21 bases separating them. This CDR3 is 18 amino acids long. CDR1 is LNHDA and CDR2 is SQIVND in the germline V gene (reference sequence). The chain's CDR3 is CASSIFGHDKGLNQPQHF. The sequenced CDR3 bases are TGTGCCAGTAGTATTTTCGGCCACGACAAGGGGCTCAATCAGCCC. The full variable domain, completed using reference TRBV19 and TRBJ1-5, is DGGITQSPKYLFRKEGQNVTLSCEQNLNHDAMYWYRQDPGQGLRLIYYSQIVNDFQKGDIAEGYSVSREKKESFPLTVTSAQKNPTAFYLCASSIFGHDKGLNQPQHFGDGTRLSIL.

This clone was picked up many times. The read ends 3 residues shy of where the CDR3 ends; the end is completed using the germline J gene. The chain recombines TRBV5-1 with TRBJ2-7, with D unresolved. The CDR3 consists of 15 residues. Germline V gene data show CDR1 as SGHRS and CDR2 as YFSETQ. V lost 0 bases to trimming and J lost 1 base, with 11 bases between them. The CDR3 DNA, read in part, is TGCGCCAGCAGCTTGGCAGACTTTTTATCCTACGAG. Its protein is CASSLADFLSYE. The complete CDR3 reads CASSLADFLSYEQYF.

With respect to this clone: Read sequence stops 3 residues before the CDR3 end, and the germline J gene provides the missing end. The gene calls are TRBV6-2 or TRBV6-3 and TRBJ1-5, with D unclear. Germline CDR1 is MNHEY and CDR2 is SVGEGT. CDR3 length: 15 residues. The V gene lost 3 bases and the J gene lost 1 base, with 10 bases spanning the gap. The CDR3: CASSYTGWSNQPQHF. The CDR3 bases that were read are TGTGCCAGCAGTTATACCGGGTGGAGCAATCAGCCC.

This clone has more than one count but fewer than ten. The read ends 3 residues before the CDR3 terminus; that terminus is restored from the germline J gene. The V gene is TRBV7-8, the J gene TRBJ2-1, with 11 bases matching TRBD2. CDR1 is SGHVS, CDR2 FQNEAQ, per germline. Trimming took 1 base from V and 0 from J; bases not matched to a gene: 2. The CDR3 loop spans 17 amino acids. Partial CDR3 DNA: TGTGCCAGCAGCTTAGGACTAGCGGGGACCTCCTACAATGAG. Amino acid sequence: CASSLGLAGTSYNE. The whole CDR3 protein is CASSLGLAGTSYNEQFF.

In this sample, this clone turned up many times. The covered CDR3 bases are TGCAGTGCACCAGGACAGGGGGTATTCGGTGAA. Its translation is CSAPGQGVFGE. The complete CDR3 reads CSAPGQGVFGEAFF. The chain employs TRBV20-1 and TRBJ1-1; TRBD1 aligns across 10 bases. With the read ending 3 residues before the CDR3 end, the germline J gene is used to fill in that end. This CDR3 spans 14 amino acids. V lost 6 bases and J lost 7; bases outside the gene matches: 11. In germline, CDR1 is DFQATT, CDR2 SNEGSKA (reference sequence).

CDR3 protein: CASSPIFGAGSTEAFF. The sequenced part of the CDR3 DNA is TGTGCCAGCTCACCAATTTTCGGAGCAGGGAGCACTGAA. The chain links TRBV18 to TRBJ1-1; weak D call: TRBD1 (5 bases). The missing CDR3 end, 3 residues past where the read stops, is filled in from the germline J gene. Germline V gene data show CDR1 as KGHSH and CDR2 as LQKENI. V was trimmed by 2 bases and J by 4 bases, leaving 17 bases between them. The CDR3 has 16 amino acids.

This clone has a count of ten or more. The sequenced part of the CDR3 DNA is TGTGCCAGCAGTTTCGGCGACAGTCGCAATCAGCCC. Translating it yields CASSFGDSRNQP. The whole CDR3 region reads CASSFGDSRNQPQHF. This chain uses TRBV28 with TRBJ1-5, with TRBD1 as a possible D gene (5 bases). The CDR3 extends 3 residues past the end of the read, so its final part is completed from the germline J gene. This CDR3 spans 15 amino acids. CDR1 MDHEN and CDR2 SYDVKM come from the germline V gene. V was pared by 3 bases and J by 2 bases, with 11 bases between. Complete variable domain (other parts from reference TRBV28 and TRBJ1-5): DVKVTQSSRYLVKRTGEKVFLECVQDMDHENMFWYRQDPGLGLRLIYFSYDVKMKEKGDIPEGYSVSREKKERFSLILESASTNQTSMYLCASSFGDSRNQPQHFGDGTRLSIL.

In its sample, this clone ranks as medium-sized. The CDR3 extends 3 residues past the end of the read, so its final part is completed from the germline J gene. The chain has TRBV9 and TRBJ2-2; 10 bases agree with TRBD2. The CDR3 is 18 amino acids. V lost 0 bases to trimming and J lost 6 bases; unmatched junction nucleotides: 11. Germline CDR1 and CDR2: SGDLS and YYNGEE. CDR3 region: CASSVARPAGGPSGELFF. CDR3 DNA, as far as it was read: TGTGCCAGCAGCGTAGCTCGACCAGCGGGAGGGCCATCCGGGGAG.

This clone was seen only a few times. The CDR3 goes on 3 residues after the read ends, and that part is filled in from the germline J gene. The chain links TRBV7-8 to TRBJ2-3; D uncertain. Germline V gene data show CDR1 as SGHVS and CDR2 as FQNEAQ. The CDR3 is made up of 13 amino acids. Trimming stripped 3 bases from V and 3 bases from J, with 7 bases between. The part of the CDR3 DNA that was read is TGTGCCAGCAGCTTGGCAACGACAGATACG. As protein: CASSLATTDT. The entire CDR3 is CASSLATTDTQYF.

Notes on this clone: The read ends 3 residues early relative to the CDR3; the germline J gene fills the gap. V usage is TRBV11-2 and J usage is TRBJ1-6; possibly TRBD1 for D (6 bases). In germline, CDR1 is SGHAT, CDR2 FQNNGV. Trimming removed 7 bases at V and 9 bases at J, with 13 bases between. This CDR3 region has 13 residues. This CDR3 reads CASTRGASSPLHF. CDR3 DNA, as far as it was read: TGTGCCAGCACACGGGGGGCTAGTTCACCC.

This clone was found a few times. The read halts 3 residues ahead of the CDR3 end, with the missing end drawn from the germline J gene. The gene calls are TRBV7-2 and TRBJ2-7; 10 bases fit TRBD2. The CDR3 covers 14 residues. Germline lookup yields CDR1 SGHTA and CDR2 FQGNSA. V was pared by 3 bases and J by 6 bases, with 5 bases of the junction left unmatched. The CDR3 sequence: CASSFTGTSAEQYF. CDR3 DNA, as far as it was read: TGTGCCAGCAGCTTTACCGGGACTAGCGCCGAG.

This clone was picked up many times. From the germline J gene comes the end of the CDR3, since the read stops 3 residues before it. The rearrangement links TRBV5-1 to TRBJ2-3; perhaps TRBD2 as D (6 bases). Germline loops: CDR1 SGHRS, CDR2 YFSETQ. CDR3 length equals 13 residues. V lost 0 bases to trimming and J lost 6 bases, with 8 bases between them. The CDR3 bases that were read are TGCGCCAGCAGCTTGGGCGCGGGGGATACG. Protein product: CASSLGAGDT. The complete CDR3 protein is CASSLGAGDTQYF.

Of note for this clone: The read ends 3 residues shy of where the CDR3 ends; the end is completed using the germline J gene. V is TRBV6-2 or TRBV6-3 and J is TRBJ2-7, with D possibly matching TRBD1 (5 bases). This CDR3 is built from 16 residues. Trimming took 9 bases from V and 0 from J, leaving 21 bases between them. CDR1 MNHEY and CDR2 SVGEGT come from the germline V gene. CDR3 DNA, as far as it was read: TGTGCCAGTTCTCCACGTCGAGGCGACAGCTCCTACGAG. Translating it yields CASSPRRGDSSYE. The whole CDR3 protein reads CASSPRRGDSSYEQYF.

As concerns this clone: With the read ending 3 residues before the CDR3 end, the germline J gene is used to fill in that end. The chain has TRBV2 and TRBJ2-7; 9 bases map to TRBD2. The CDR3 has 14 residues. The germline V gene has CDR1 SNHLY and CDR2 FYNNEI. V was pared by 8 bases and J by 0 bases, with 5 bases of the junction left unmatched. CDR3 loop: CASQSGRPSYEQYF. The CDR3 bases that were read are TGTGCCAGCCAGAGCGGGAGGCCCTCCTACGAG.

The sample holds a few counts of this clone. The sequenced part of the CDR3 DNA is TGTGCCAGTAAAGCAGGCTCGAGC. Its translation is CASKAGSS. The complete CDR3 sequence is CASKAGSSYTF. The gene calls are TRBV19 and TRBJ1-2; no clear D gene. The read halts 3 residues ahead of the CDR3 end, with the missing end drawn from the germline J gene. The V gene's germline CDR1 is LNHDA and CDR2 SQIVND (reference sequence). This CDR3 has 11 amino acids.

About this clone itself: The read halts 3 residues ahead of the CDR3 end, with the missing end drawn from the germline J gene. V is TRBV2 and J is TRBJ2-3; TRBD2 agrees at 13 bases. CDR3 length: 17 amino acids. Germline V gives CDR1 SNHLY, CDR2 FYNNEI. The V gene end was trimmed by 6 bases and the J gene end by 3 bases; junction bases not matched to a gene: 9. The part of the CDR3 DNA that was read is TGTGCCAGCAGAGGGACTAGCGGGGCGGACCCAACAGATACG. It translates to CASRGTSGADPTDT. The CDR3, in full, reads CASRGTSGADPTDTQYF.